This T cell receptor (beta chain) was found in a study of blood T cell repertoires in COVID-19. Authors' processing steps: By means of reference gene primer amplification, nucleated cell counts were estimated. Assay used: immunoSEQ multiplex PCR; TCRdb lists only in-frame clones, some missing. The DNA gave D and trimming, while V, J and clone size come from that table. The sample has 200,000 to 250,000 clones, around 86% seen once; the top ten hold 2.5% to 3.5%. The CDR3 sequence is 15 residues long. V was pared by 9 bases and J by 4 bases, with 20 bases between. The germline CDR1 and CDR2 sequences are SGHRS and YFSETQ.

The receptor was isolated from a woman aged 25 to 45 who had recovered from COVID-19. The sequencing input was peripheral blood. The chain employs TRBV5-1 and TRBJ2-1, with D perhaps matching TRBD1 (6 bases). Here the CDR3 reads CATRQGTSFYNEQFF. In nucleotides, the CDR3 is TGCGCCACCCGGCAGGGGACAAGCTTTTACAATGAGCAGTTCTTC.